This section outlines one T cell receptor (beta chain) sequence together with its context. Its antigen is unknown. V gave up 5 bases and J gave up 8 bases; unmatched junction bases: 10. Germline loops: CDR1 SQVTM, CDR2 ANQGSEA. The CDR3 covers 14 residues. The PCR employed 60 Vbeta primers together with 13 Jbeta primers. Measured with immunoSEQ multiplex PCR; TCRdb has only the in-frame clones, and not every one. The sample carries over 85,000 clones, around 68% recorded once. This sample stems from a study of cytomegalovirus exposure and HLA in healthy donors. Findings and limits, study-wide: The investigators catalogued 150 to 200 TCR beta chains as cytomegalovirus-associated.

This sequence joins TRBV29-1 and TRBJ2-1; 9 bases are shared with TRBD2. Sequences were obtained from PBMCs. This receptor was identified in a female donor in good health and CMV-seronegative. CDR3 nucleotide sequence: TGCAGCGTTCCAGGACTAGCGAGGATCTATGAGCAGTTCTTC. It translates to CSVPGLARIYEQFF.